These T cell receptor beta chains were read from a single sample in a study of T cell changes during pregnancy in multiple sclerosis. Produced via immunoSEQ multiplex PCR; TCRdb's table is partial and in-frame only. The sample holds 35,000 or so clones, 89% seen once. Here the sequenced sample was CD4+ T cells from peripheral blood mononuclear cells, taken after pregnancy. The receptor set was obtained from a female donor in good health, enrolled as a control in a pregnancy study. Both conserved end residues are part of each CDR3. A D gene is named only where the DNA matches it firmly. Only part of the rows carry a size: once, few, many, or a class if the clone is expanded.

CDR3aa: CASSLVASPRTGEQYF; CDR3nt: TGTGCCAGCAGCTTAGTAGCCAGCCCCCGGACGGGAGAGCAGTACTTC; v_gene: TRBV7-2; j_gene: TRBJ2-7; d_gene: .; abundance: once
CDR3aa: CASSPLTRQQETQYF; CDR3nt: TGTGCCAGCAGCCCCCTAACGAGACAGCAAGAGACCCAGTACTTC; v_gene: TRBV5-6; j_gene: TRBJ2-5; d_gene: .; abundance: .
CDR3aa: CASSLPGGAGSYNSPLHF; CDR3nt: TGTGCCAGCAGCTTGCCAGGGGGCGCCGGGTCCTATAATTCACCCCTCCACTTT; v_gene: TRBV5-6; j_gene: TRBJ1-6; d_gene: TRBD1; abundance: .
CDR3aa: CASSVEGLYEQYF; CDR3nt: TGTGCCAGCAGTGTTGAGGGACTCTACGAGCAGTACTTC; v_gene: TRBV25-1; j_gene: TRBJ2-7; d_gene: .; abundance: .
CDR3aa: CASSGQGGENIQYF; CDR3nt: TGTGCCAGCAGTGGACAGGGTGGCGAAAACATTCAGTACTTC; v_gene: TRBV5-4; j_gene: TRBJ2-4; d_gene: TRBD1; abundance: .
CDR3aa: CASSEPTPTGTATNTGELFF; CDR3nt: TGTGCCAGCAGTGAACCGACCCCCACGGGGACAGCGACTAACACCGGGGAGCTGTTTTTT; v_gene: TRBV2; j_gene: TRBJ2-2; d_gene: TRBD1; abundance: .
CDR3aa: CASSTHDRAGNTIYF; CDR3nt: TGTGCCAGCAGTACCCATGACAGGGCTGGAAACACCATATATTTT; v_gene: TRBV6-6; j_gene: TRBJ1-3; d_gene: TRBD1; abundance: .
CDR3aa: CASSLGEYQETQYF; CDR3nt: TGTGCCAGCAGCTTAGGAGAGTACCAAGAGACCCAGTACTTC; v_gene: TRBV7-9; j_gene: TRBJ2-5; d_gene: .; abundance: .
CDR3aa: CASSSGVYEQYF; CDR3nt: TGTGCCAGCAGCTCCGGTGTCTACGAGCAGTACTTC; v_gene: TRBV7-6; j_gene: TRBJ2-7; d_gene: .; abundance: .
CDR3aa: CASSPSAERQYF; CDR3nt: TGTGCCAGCAGCCCTTCAGCGGAGAGGCAGTACTTC; v_gene: TRBV7-9; j_gene: TRBJ2-7; d_gene: .; abundance: .
CDR3aa: CASSRGTSGGVNEQFF; CDR3nt: TGTGCCAGCAGCCGCGGGACTAGCGGGGGGGTAAATGAGCAGTTCTTC; v_gene: TRBV13; j_gene: TRBJ2-1; d_gene: TRBD2; abundance: .
CDR3aa: CASSLSGSYYEQYF; CDR3nt: TGTGCCAGCAGTTTATCTGGCTCATACTACGAGCAGTACTTC; v_gene: TRBV27; j_gene: TRBJ2-7; d_gene: .; abundance: .
CDR3aa: CASSEGRGLWGYTF; CDR3nt: TGTGCCAGCAGTGAAGGGAGGGGGCTTTGGGGCTACACCTTC; v_gene: TRBV6-1; j_gene: TRBJ1-2; d_gene: TRBD1; abundance: .
CDR3aa: CASSRDRNGYTF; CDR3nt: TGTGCCAGCAGCAGGGACAGGAATGGCTACACCTTC; v_gene: TRBV6-1; j_gene: TRBJ1-2; d_gene: TRBD1; abundance: once
CDR3aa: CASSMEGSPYNEQFF; CDR3nt: TGTGCCAGTAGTATGGAGGGCAGCCCCTACAATGAGCAGTTCTTC; v_gene: TRBV19; j_gene: TRBJ2-1; d_gene: .; abundance: .
CDR3aa: CASSLGVGTSGRFYTDTQYF; CDR3nt: TGTGCCAGCAGCTTAGGCGTTGGGACTAGCGGGAGATTTTACACAGATACGCAGTATTTT; v_gene: TRBV11-3; j_gene: TRBJ2-3; d_gene: TRBD2; abundance: .